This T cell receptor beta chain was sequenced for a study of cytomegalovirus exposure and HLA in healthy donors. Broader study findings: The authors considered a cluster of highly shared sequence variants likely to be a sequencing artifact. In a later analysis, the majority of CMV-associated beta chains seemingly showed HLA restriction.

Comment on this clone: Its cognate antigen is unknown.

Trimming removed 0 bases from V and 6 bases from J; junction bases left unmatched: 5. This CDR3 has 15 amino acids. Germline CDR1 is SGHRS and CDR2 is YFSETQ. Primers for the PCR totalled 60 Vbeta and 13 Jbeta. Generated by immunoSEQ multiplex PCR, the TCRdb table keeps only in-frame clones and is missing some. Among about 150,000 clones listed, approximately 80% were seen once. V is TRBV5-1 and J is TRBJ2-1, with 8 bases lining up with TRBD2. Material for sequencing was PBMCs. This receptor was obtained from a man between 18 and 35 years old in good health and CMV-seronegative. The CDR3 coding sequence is TGCGCCAGCAGCTTGGTATCGGGAGGGGGCAATGAGCAGTTCTTC. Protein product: CASSLVSGGGNEQFF.